This TCR beta chain emerged from a study of patients and donors after allogeneic stem cell transplantation. This clonotype was counted between two and nine times. The CDR3 totals 15 residues. V trimming: 0 bases; J trimming: 3 bases; junction bases outside the gene matches: 3. Germline V CDR1 and CDR2: SGHRS, YFSETQ. TCRdb reprocessed the RT-PCR reads with MiXCR, giving one entry per CDR3 protein. The table has roughly 880,000 distinct CDR3 sequences, about a sixth seen once. This chain connects TRBV5-1 to TRBJ2-1, with 7 nucleotides matching TRBD2. The TCR sequence derives from a human donor who was either an allogeneic HSCT recipient or a stem cell or donor lymphocyte infusion donor (not recorded which). It is not recorded whose cells these are; they may come from a transplant donor. Material for sequencing was blood, either unsorted or a sorted T cell fraction (not recorded which). The CDR3 DNA reads as TGCGCCAGCAGCTTGGACCTAGCGGACTACAATGAGCAGTTCTTC. This codes for CASSLDLADYNEQFF.